This T cell receptor beta chain was sequenced in a study of blood T cell repertoires in COVID-19. Across the study: The United States, Italy and Spain provided the acute and convalescent COVID-19 samples. T cells, B-cell-depleted T cells, or PBMCs supplied cDNA or gDNA.

Germline-derived CDR1 and CDR2 are MRHNA and SNTAGT. Trimming took 3 bases from V and 4 from J; bases not matched to a gene: 11. This CDR3 spans 16 amino acids. Per the original methods: Researchers report that nucleated cell counts were estimated from reference gene primer amplification. The table came from immunoSEQ multiplex PCR; TCRdb's copy has only in-frame clones and leaves some out. The V and J calls and clone size come from that table; D and trimming were worked out from the DNA. The sample consists of some 300,000 clones, around four fifths of them appearing once. The sequencing sample was made of peripheral blood. The sequence derives from a woman between 45 and 65 years old with active or convalescent COVID-19. The J gene is TRBJ1-2, the V gene TRBV6-4; 7 nucleotides align to TRBD1. The CDR3 DNA is TGTGCCAGCAGTGAACGACCGGGACAGCCATTCTATGGCTACACCTTC. This encodes CASSERPGQPFYGYTF.